This TCR beta chain was identified in a study of chemoradiotherapy in HPV16-positive cancers. Study-level information: Functional T-cell assays on two HPV16-positive patients' cells defined candidate HPV-specific clones and common TCR motifs. Study results and limitations: Candidate HPV-specific clones and E7-related TCR motifs grew in tumor during treatment. Only two HPV16-positive patients supplied the functional HPV-specificity definition.

The repertoire was sequenced with immunoSEQ multiplex PCR; TCRdb's copy has only in-frame clones and lacks some. The sample includes 15,000 to 20,000 clones, approximately 79% of them seen just once. Repertoires were sampled repeatedly during chemoradiotherapy. Trimming stripped 1 base from V and 5 bases from J, with 8 bases between. The V gene's germline CDR1 is LNHNV and CDR2 YYDKDF (reference sequence). This CDR3 has 13 residues. A note on this clone: Its target is unknown.

The specimen was taken from a patient who underwent chemoradiotherapy. This TCR came from a human donor with HPV-associated anogenital cancer. The chain is built from TRBV15 and TRBJ1-1; D call uncertain. CDR3 protein: CATSRGRETEAFF. CDR3 sequence (DNA): TGTGCCACCAGCAGAGGTCGGGAGACTGAAGCTTTCTTT.